This T cell receptor (beta chain) came from a study of T cells in narcolepsy. Turning to the study itself: Enrolled donors included narcolepsy type 1 or type 2 patients and healthy controls.

Worth noting for this clone: Its antigen is not known.

CDR1 is SGDLS and CDR2 is YYNGEE in the germline V gene. The CDR3 contains 12 residues. V was pared by 0 bases and J by 8 bases, with 8 bases between. Data came from immunoSEQ multiplex PCR; TCRdb stores just in-frame clones and leaves some out. The sample has about 36,000 clones, approximately 77% seen once. Regarding the study as a whole: Some memory CD4+ repertoires had no autoreactive clone sequences. HCRT-specific and TRIB2-specific autoreactive clonotypes appeared among same-patient CSF and blood CD4+ clonotypes. Reportedly, autoreactive clonotypes were serially detected in patients' blood but not controls'.

The specimen was memory (CD45RA-) CD4+ T cells from blood. This clonotype originated in a human donor in good health. The V gene is TRBV9, the J gene TRBJ1-2; D unclear. CDR3 nucleotide sequence: TGTGCCAGCAGCGTAGATTTCGGGGGCTACACCTTC. This translates into CASSVDFGGYTF.